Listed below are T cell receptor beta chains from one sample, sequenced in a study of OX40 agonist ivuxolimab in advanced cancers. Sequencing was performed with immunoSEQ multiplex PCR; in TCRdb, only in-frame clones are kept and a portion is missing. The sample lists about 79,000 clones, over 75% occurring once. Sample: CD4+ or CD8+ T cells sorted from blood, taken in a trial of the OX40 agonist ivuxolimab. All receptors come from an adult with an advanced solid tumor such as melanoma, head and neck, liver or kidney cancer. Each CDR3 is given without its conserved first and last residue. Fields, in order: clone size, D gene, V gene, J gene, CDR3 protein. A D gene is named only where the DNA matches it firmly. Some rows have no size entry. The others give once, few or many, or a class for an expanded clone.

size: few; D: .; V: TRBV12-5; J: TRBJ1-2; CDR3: ASGLGYSSGYT
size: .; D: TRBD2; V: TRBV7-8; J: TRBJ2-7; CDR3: ASSLVSGVSYEQY
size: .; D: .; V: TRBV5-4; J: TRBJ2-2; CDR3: ASSLAPIVSGELF
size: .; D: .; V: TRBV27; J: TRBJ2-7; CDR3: ASSQFNSYEQY
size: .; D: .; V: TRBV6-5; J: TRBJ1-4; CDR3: ASSYGRINEKLF
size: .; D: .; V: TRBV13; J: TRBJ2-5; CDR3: ASSQGETQY
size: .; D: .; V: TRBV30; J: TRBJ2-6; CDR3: AWKPPSTGANVLT
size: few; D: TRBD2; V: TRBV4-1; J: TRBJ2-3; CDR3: ASSQTVSGEHTQY
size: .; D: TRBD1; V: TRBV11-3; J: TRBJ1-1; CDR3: ASRKKGTVNTEAF
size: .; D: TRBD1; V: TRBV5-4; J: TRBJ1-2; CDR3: ASRGQASPYGYT
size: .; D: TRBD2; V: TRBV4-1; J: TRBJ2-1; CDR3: ASSQEGLEANEQF
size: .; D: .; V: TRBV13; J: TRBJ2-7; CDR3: ASSFWRSSYEQY
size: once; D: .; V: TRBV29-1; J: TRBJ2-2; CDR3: SVVGVNTGELF
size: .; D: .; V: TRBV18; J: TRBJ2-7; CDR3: ASSVLRAGEDEQY
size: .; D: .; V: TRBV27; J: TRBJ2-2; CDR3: ASSFTNTGELF
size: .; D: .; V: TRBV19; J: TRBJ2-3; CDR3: ASSPSEGDTQY
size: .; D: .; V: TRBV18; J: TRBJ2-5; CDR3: ASSPVAGVQETQY
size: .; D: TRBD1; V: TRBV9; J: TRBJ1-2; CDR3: ASSGTGALLYGYT
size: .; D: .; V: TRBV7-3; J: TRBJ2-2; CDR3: ASSSEALGTGELF
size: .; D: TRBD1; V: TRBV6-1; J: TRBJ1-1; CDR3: ASSHATGSETEAF
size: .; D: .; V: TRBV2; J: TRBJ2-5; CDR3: ASKERTEETQY
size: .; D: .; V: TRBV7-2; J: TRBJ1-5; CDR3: ASSLGLNNQPQH
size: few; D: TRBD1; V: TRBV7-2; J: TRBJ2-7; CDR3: ASSPGQGSHEQY
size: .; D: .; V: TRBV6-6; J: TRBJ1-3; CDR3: ASNQAFAGNTIY
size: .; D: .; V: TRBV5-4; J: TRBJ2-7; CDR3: ASSLYRASYEQY
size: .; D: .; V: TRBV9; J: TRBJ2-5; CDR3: ASSVSSHQETQY